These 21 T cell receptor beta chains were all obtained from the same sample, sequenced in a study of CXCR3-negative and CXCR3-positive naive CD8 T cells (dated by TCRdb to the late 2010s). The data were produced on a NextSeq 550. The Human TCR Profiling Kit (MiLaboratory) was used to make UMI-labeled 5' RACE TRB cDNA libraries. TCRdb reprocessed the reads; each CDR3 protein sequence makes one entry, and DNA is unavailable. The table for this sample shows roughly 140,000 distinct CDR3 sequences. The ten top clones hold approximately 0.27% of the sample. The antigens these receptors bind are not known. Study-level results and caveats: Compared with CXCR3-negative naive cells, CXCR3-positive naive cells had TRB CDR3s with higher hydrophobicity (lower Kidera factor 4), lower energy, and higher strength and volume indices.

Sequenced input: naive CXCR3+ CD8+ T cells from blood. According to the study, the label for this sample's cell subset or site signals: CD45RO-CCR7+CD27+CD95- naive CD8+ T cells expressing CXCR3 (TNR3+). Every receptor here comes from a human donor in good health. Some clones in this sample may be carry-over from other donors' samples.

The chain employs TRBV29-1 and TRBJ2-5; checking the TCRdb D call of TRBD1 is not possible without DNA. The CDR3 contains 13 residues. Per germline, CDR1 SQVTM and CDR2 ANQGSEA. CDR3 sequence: CSVHLPGAETQYF.

The CDR3 reads CASSLGLAGFDLLYNEQFF. This chain links TRBV7-9 with TRBJ2-1; TCRdb designates TRBD2, a call that cannot be tested without DNA. The CDR3 consists of 19 residues. Germline V gives CDR1 SEHNR, CDR2 FQNEAQ (reference sequence).

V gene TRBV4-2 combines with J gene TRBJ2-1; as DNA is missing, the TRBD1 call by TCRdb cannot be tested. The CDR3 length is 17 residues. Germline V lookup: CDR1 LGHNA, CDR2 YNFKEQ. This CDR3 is CASSQDGKGGAYNEQFF.

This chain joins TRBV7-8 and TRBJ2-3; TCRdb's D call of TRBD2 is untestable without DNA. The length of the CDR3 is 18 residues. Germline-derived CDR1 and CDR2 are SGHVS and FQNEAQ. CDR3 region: CASSLTPSGGTRTDTQYF.

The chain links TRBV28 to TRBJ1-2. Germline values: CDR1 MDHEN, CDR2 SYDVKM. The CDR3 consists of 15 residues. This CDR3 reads CASRPRPTLDYGYTF.

The chain's CDR3 is CASSYESRVYTGTFSTDTQYF. The chain uses TRBV6-6 and TRBJ2-3; the D call of TRBD1 rests on TCRdb alone, since no DNA is present to check it. Looked up from germline, CDR1 is MNHNY and CDR2 is SVGAGI (reference sequence). The CDR3 runs 21 residues.

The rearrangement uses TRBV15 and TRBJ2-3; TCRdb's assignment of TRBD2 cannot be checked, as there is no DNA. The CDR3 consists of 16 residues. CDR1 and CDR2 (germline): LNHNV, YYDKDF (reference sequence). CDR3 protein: CATSRDLAGSTDTQYF.

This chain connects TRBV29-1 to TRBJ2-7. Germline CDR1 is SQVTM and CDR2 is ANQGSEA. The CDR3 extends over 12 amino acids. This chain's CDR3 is CSVKDEDYEQYF.

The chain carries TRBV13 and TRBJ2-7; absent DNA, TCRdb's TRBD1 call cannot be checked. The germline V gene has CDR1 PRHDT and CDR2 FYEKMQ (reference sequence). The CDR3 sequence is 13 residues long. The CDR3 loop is CASSLYRGREQYF.

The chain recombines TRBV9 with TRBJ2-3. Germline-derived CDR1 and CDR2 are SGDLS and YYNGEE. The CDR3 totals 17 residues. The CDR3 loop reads CASSGYLVKPSTDTQYF.

The CDR3 protein is CASSFGTGYEQYF. The chain carries TRBV5-1 and TRBJ2-7; with no DNA, the TCRdb D assignment of TRBD1 cannot be verified. The CDR3 totals 13 residues. Germline-derived CDR1 and CDR2 are SGHRS and YFSETQ.

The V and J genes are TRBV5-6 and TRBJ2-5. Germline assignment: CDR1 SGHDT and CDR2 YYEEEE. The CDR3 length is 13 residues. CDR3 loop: CASSLGNGETQYF.

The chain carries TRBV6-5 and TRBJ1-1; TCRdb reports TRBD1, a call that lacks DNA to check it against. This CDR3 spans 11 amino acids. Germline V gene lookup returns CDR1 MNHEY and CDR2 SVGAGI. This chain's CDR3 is CASSGTGGAFF.

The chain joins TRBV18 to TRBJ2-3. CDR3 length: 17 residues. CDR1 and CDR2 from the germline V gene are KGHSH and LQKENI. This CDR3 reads CASSPRADNYYTDTQYF.

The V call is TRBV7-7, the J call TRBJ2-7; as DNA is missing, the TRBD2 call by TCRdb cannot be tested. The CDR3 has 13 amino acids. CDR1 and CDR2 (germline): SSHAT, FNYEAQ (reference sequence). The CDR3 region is CASSLNPSREQYF.

CDR3 protein: CASSFWGTGSRGYTF. V is TRBV13 and J is TRBJ1-2; no DNA is available, so the TRBD1 call from TCRdb remains unchecked. The CDR3 runs to 15 residues. The germline V gene has CDR1 PRHDT and CDR2 FYEKMQ (reference sequence).

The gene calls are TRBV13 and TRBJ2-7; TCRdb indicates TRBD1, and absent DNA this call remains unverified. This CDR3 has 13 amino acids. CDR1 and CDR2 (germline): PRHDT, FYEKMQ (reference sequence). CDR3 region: CASSLRGSNEQYF.

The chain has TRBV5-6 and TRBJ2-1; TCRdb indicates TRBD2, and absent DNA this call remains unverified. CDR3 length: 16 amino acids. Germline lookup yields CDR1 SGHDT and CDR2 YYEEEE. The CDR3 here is CASSLRFSGIYNEQFF. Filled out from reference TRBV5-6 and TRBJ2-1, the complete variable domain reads DAGVTQSPTHLIKTRGQQVTLRCSPKSGHDTVSWYQQALGQGPQFIFQYYEEEERQRGNFPDRFSGHQFPNYSSELNVNALLLGDSALYLCASSLRFSGIYNEQFFGPGTRLTVL.

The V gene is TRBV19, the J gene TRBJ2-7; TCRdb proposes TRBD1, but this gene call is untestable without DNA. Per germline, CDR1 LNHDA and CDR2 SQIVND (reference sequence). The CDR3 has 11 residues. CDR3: CASSSGQEFYF. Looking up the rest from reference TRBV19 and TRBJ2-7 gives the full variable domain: DGGITQSPKYLFRKEGQNVTLSCEQNLNHDAMYWYRQDPGQGLRLIYYSQIVNDFQKGDIAEGYSVSREKKESFPLTVTSAQKNPTAFYLCASSSGQEFYFGPGTRLTVT.

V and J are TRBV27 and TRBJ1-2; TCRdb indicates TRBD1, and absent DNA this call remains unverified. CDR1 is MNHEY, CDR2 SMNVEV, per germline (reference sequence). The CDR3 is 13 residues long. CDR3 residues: CASSPTGDYGYTF.

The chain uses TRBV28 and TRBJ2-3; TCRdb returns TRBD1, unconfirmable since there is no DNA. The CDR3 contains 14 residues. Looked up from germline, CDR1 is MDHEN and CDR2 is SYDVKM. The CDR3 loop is CASSFVAGTDTQYF.